The following is a T cell receptor (beta chain) sequence with its context. Its antigen remains unidentified. The CDR3 sequence is 15 residues long. V lost 7 bases and J lost 2, with 14 bases in between. Time point indicated: patch test 1, 2 weeks after DPC sensitization. The treatment is: therapeutic diphenylcyclopropenone sensitization with weekly scalp DPC. Authors' methods: Sampled TCR counts reached a median of approximately 93,000 per sample, with values ranging from about 20,000 to 700,000. TCRdb re-analysed the RACE reads in MiXCR, keeping a single row per CDR3 protein. The V and J calls were determined by TCRdb, not by the authors. The sample includes fewer than 100,000 distinct CDR3 sequences, approximately 12% of them seen just once. The source of the sample is a study of human T cells and chemical hapten exposure. Study-level points and caveats: As patch test score rose, PT1 expanded TCR counts tended to rise as well. With DPC sensitization, TCRs exceeding 1 in 1000 frequency showed no change.

The rearrangement joins TRBV12-3 or TRBV12-4 to TRBJ2-2; no clear D. The material was whole blood, obtained in connection with sensitization to the hapten diphenylcyclopropenone (DPC). This sequence originates from a woman in her sixties with alopecia areata. Some clones in this sample may be carry-over from other donors' samples. CDR3 in DNA: TGTGCCAGCATCATATTAGCAGAAAACACCGGGGAGCTGTTTTTT. As protein: CASIILAENTGELFF.